Shown below are 21 T cell receptor beta chains from a single sample sequenced in a study of blood T cell repertoires in COVID-19. Assay: immunoSEQ multiplex PCR; the TCRdb copy retains only in-frame clones and omits some. The profile covers 32,000 or so clones, with about 91% appearing a single time and roughly 6.2% taken by the ten largest. Source material: peripheral blood. The receptors shown here come from a human donor in a cohort sampled during active COVID-19.

The genes are TRBV5-1 and TRBJ1-2; 7 nucleotides agree with TRBD1. The CDR3 totals 20 residues. With V trimmed by 4 bases and J by 4 bases, 25 bases remained unmatched. The germline V gene encodes CDR1 SGHRS and CDR2 YFSETQ. DNA for the CDR3: TGCGCCAGCAGCCCCACCATCTCAAAGGACGAAGGGGGCCACCTCTATGGCTACACCTTC. Translating it yields CASSPTISKDEGGHLYGYTF.

This clone is medium-sized in the sample. The chain has TRBV4-3 and TRBJ1-2, with 7 bases aligning to TRBD1. The germline V gene encodes CDR1 LGHNA and CDR2 YSLEER. The CDR3 has 16 amino acids. The ends lost 1 base at V and 2 bases at J; junction bases unmatched: 7. CDR3 sequence reads: CASSQGLTGVNYGYTF. The CDR3 nucleotides read TGCGCCAGCAGCCAAGGCCTTACAGGGGTCAACTATGGCTACACCTTC.

This rearrangement joins TRBV5-1 to TRBJ2-1; 11 nucleotides match TRBD2. Germline V gene lookup returns CDR1 SGHRS and CDR2 YFSETQ. V gave up 1 base and J gave up 4 bases; unmatched junction bases: 1. There are 15 residues in the CDR3. The CDR3 is CASSLTSGSYNEQFF. CDR3 nucleotide sequence: TGCGCCAGCAGCTTGACTAGCGGGAGTTACAATGAGCAGTTCTTC.

The chain combines TRBV5-8 with TRBJ2-1; 13 nucleotides agree with TRBD2. This CDR3 is built from 16 residues. V shed 0 bases, J shed 7 bases, and the junction held 4 bases outside the gene matches. CDR1 is SGHTS and CDR2 is YDEGEE in the germline V gene. The CDR3 is CASSLGLAGGRNEQFF. CDR3 DNA sequence: TGTGCCAGCAGCTTGGGACTAGCGGGAGGACGGAATGAGCAGTTCTTC.

J is TRBJ2-7 and V is TRBV25-1; a possible D gene is TRBD2 (5 bases). Deletions cut 4 bases from V and 2 bases from J, with 21 bases between. The CDR3 contains 17 residues. CDR1 MGHDK and CDR2 SYGVNS come from the germline V gene. This chain's CDR3 is CASSATSRGLNTYEQYF. CDR3 nucleotides: TGTGCCAGCAGTGCAACATCCCGGGGATTAAATACCTACGAGCAGTACTTC.

The chain couples TRBV27 to TRBJ2-3; a possible D gene is TRBD2 (6 bases). This CDR3 region has 16 residues. From germline, CDR1 is MNHEY and CDR2 SMNVEV (reference sequence). The V end lost 3 bases, the J end lost 5 bases, and 18 bases lay between the germline ends. Here the CDR3 reads CASSLYSRRDGDTQYF. The CDR3, as DNA: TGTGCCAGCAGTTTGTACTCGCGGCGGGATGGAGATACGCAGTATTTT.

This chain joins TRBV4-1 and TRBJ2-5; D possibly corresponds to TRBD2 (7 bases). Germline values: CDR1 MGHRA, CDR2 YSYEKL. This CDR3 is 18 amino acids long. Trimming removed 3 bases from V and 5 bases from J, with 25 bases in between. This chain's CDR3 is CASSHWEGLGGLGETQYF. CDR3 DNA sequence: TGCGCCAGCAGCCACTGGGAGGGCCTCGGGGGGCTGGGGGAGACCCAGTACTTC.

The rearrangement uses TRBV4-1 and TRBJ2-7; 10 bases agree with TRBD1. In germline, CDR1 is MGHRA, CDR2 YSYEKL. The ends lost 0 bases at V and 4 bases at J; junction bases unmatched: 9. The CDR3 contains 17 residues. The CDR3 loop is CASSQERLGDRGYEQYF. The DNA of the CDR3 is TGCGCCAGCAGCCAAGAAAGGCTTGGGGACAGGGGTTACGAGCAGTACTTC.

This chain connects TRBV9 to TRBJ2-5; 8 bases are shared with TRBD2. The junction had 10 bases not matched to a gene; V was cut back by 4 bases and J by 2 bases. This CDR3 spans 16 amino acids. CDR1 is SGDLS and CDR2 is YYNGEE in the germline V gene. The DNA of the CDR3 is TGTGCCAGCAGCCCGGGACTAGGGGAGGGGCAAGAGACCCAGTACTTC. This codes for CASSPGLGEGQETQYF.

The chain carries TRBV7-9 and TRBJ2-7; tentative D call: TRBD2 (5 bases). CDR3 length equals 16 residues. Germline loops: CDR1 SEHNR, CDR2 FQNEAQ (reference sequence). The V gene lost 1 base and the J gene lost 1 base, with 14 bases spanning the gap. The CDR3 sequence: CASSLVLDWGSYEQYF. The CDR3 coding sequence is TGTGCCAGCAGCTTAGTGTTGGACTGGGGATCCTACGAGCAGTACTTC.

A few counts support this clone. The rearrangement joins TRBV6-1 to TRBJ2-7; possible D gene TRBD2, 6 bases. There are 13 residues in the CDR3. V was pared by 3 bases and J by 3 bases, with 9 bases between. Germline CDR1 MNHNS, CDR2 SASEGT. This chain's CDR3 is CASSEFGGYEQYF. CDR3 nucleotide sequence: TGTGCCAGCAGTGAGTTCGGGGGCTACGAGCAGTACTTC.

J is TRBJ2-7 and V is TRBV4-3; 9 positions agree with TRBD1. This CDR3 is 17 amino acids long. Germline assignment: CDR1 LGHNA and CDR2 YSLEER. The V segment lost 5 bases and the J segment 7 bases; nucleotides outside the gene matches: 18. The CDR3 DNA follows: TGCGCCAGCAGCTCCACAGCAGGGGACAGGGCCTCGCGAGAGCAGTACTTC. The encoded protein is CASSSTAGDRASREQYF.

The chain couples TRBV24-1 to TRBJ2-2; D call uncertain. Germline values: CDR1 KGHDR, CDR2 SFDVKD. The CDR3 is 14 residues long. Trimming removed 6 bases from V and 2 bases from J, with 9 bases in between. In DNA, the CDR3 is TGTGCCACCAGTTCCTGGAGAAACACCGGGGAGCTGTTTTTT. Translation: CATSSWRNTGELFF.

The chain joins TRBV2 to TRBJ2-3; 9 bases align to TRBD2. CDR1 is SNHLY and CDR2 is FYNNEI in the germline V gene. The CDR3 extends over 15 amino acids. Trimming cost V 6 bases and J 4 bases; bases outside gene matches: 8. The CDR3 sequence: CASRGPGLAPDTQYF. CDR3 nucleotides: TGTGCCAGCAGGGGGCCGGGACTAGCCCCAGATACGCAGTATTTT.

This rearrangement joins TRBV7-2 to TRBJ2-3; a weak D match, TRBD2 (6 bases). V was pared by 3 bases and J by 0 bases, with 10 bases between. Per germline, CDR1 SGHTA and CDR2 FQGNSA. The CDR3 has 15 amino acids. DNA of the CDR3: TGTGCCAGCAGCTTTGGCGGGGTTAGCACAGATACGCAGTATTTT. It yields the protein CASSFGGVSTDTQYF. The full variable domain, with the rest looked up from reference TRBV7-2 and TRBJ2-3, is GAGVSQSPSNKVTEKGKDVELRCDPISGHTALYWYRQSLGQGLEFLIYFQGNSAPDKSGLPSDRFSAERTGGSVSTLTIQRTQQEDSAVYLCASSFGGVSTDTQYFGPGTRLTVL.

This chain joins TRBV2 and TRBJ2-1; D might be TRBD2 (5 bases). The CDR3 extends over 14 amino acids. CDR1 is SNHLY, CDR2 FYNNEI, per germline. Trimming pared 6 bases from V and 5 bases from J, leaving 14 bases between. The CDR3 DNA is TGTGCCAGCAGGAGCTGGTGGGGAGACAATGAGCAGTTCTTC. It translates to CASRSWWGDNEQFF.

This sequence joins TRBV7-2 and TRBJ2-3, with 10 positions matching TRBD2. Germline CDR1 is SGHTA and CDR2 is FQGNSA. V dropped 2 bases and J dropped 0; count of bases not matched to a gene: 2. The CDR3 is 16 residues long. CDR3 protein: CASSLTGLASTDTQYF. The CDR3 DNA reads as TGTGCCAGCAGCTTAACGGGACTAGCGAGCACAGATACGCAGTATTTT.

The chain combines TRBV18 with TRBJ2-7; 9 bases are a match to TRBD1. Germline assignment: CDR1 KGHSH and CDR2 LQKENI. V shed 3 bases and J 0 bases; nucleotides not matched to a gene: 9. The length of the CDR3 is 17 residues. CDR3 in DNA: TGTGCCAGCTCACCGCGACCCACAGGGGGCTTCTCCTACGAGCAGTACTTC. Amino acid sequence: CASSPRPTGGFSYEQYF.

The gene calls are TRBV18 and TRBJ2-7, with 10 bases lining up with TRBD2. Germline V CDR1 and CDR2: KGHSH, LQKENI. With V trimmed by 9 bases and J by 1 base, 9 bases remained unmatched. The CDR3 covers 15 residues. The CDR3 sequence: CASAVSGGVSYEQYF. Here the CDR3 DNA reads TGTGCCAGTGCGGTGAGCGGGGGGGTATCCTACGAGCAGTACTTC.

V gene TRBV14 combines with J gene TRBJ2-3; D is possibly TRBD1 (5 bases). V was clipped by 0 bases and J by 4 bases, with 8 bases between them. Germline CDR1 SGHDN, CDR2 FVKESK. The CDR3 is 14 amino acids. CDR3 protein: CASSQDVGADTQYF. In DNA form, the CDR3 reads TGTGCCAGCAGCCAAGATGTAGGGGCAGATACGCAGTATTTT. Using reference TRBV14 and TRBJ2-3 for the parts outside the CDR3, the full variable domain is EAGVTQFPSHSVIEKGQTVTLRCDPISGHDNLYWYRRVMGKEIKFLLHFVKESKQDESGMPNNRFLAERTGGTYSTLKVQPAELEDSGVYFCASSQDVGADTQYFGPGTRLTVL.

This clone was observed a few times. The chain carries TRBV4-1 and TRBJ1-1; 7 nucleotides agree with TRBD1. The trim removed 3 bases at V and 0 bases at J, leaving 1 base unmatched. The CDR3 totals 14 residues. From germline, CDR1 is MGHRA and CDR2 YSYEKL. The chain's CDR3 is CASSQQGVNTEAFF. CDR3 DNA: TGCGCCAGCAGCCAGCAGGGGGTGAACACTGAAGCTTTCTTT.